The 20 T cell receptor beta chains below come from one sample, sequenced in a study of CD4 T cells in relation to SARS-CoV-2 and coronaviruses. The unexposed donors gave CD4+ T cells in 2011-2018, prior to COVID-19. CD4+ T cells were isolated from the cells after about ten days of culture. Repertoires were generated with immunoSEQ multiplex PCR, while TCRdb's copy carries only in-frame clones and drops some. Among 15,000 to 25,000 clones listed, about 80% were seen once. Antigens of these TCRs are unknown. Material: CD4+ T cells from PBMCs, cultured in vitro. The source of these receptors is a human donor in good health.

The sample holds a few counts of this clone. The rearrangement links TRBV7-8 to TRBJ2-7, with D possibly being TRBD1 (5 bases). V shed 1 base and J shed 3 bases, with 10 bases lying between them. CDR3 size: 14 residues. Germline V gene data show CDR1 as SGHVS and CDR2 as FQNEAQ. CDR3 nucleotide sequence: TGTGCCAGCAGCTTAGATCCAGGACACTACGAGCAGTACTTC. It is translated as CASSLDPGHYEQYF.

CDR3 coding DNA: TGTGCCAGCAGCCTTTTATCCTCTGGAAACACCATATATTTT. This gives the protein CASSLLSSGNTIYF. This rearrangement joins TRBV3-1 (or the pseudogene TRBV3-2) to TRBJ1-3; no firm D call. Trimming left V 4 bases short and J 0 bases short, with 7 bases between. This CDR3 contains 14 residues. Germline CDR1 LGHDT, CDR2 YNNKEL (reference sequence).

The chain joins TRBV2 to TRBJ2-3; D is undetermined. Germline V lookup: CDR1 SNHLY, CDR2 FYNNEI. CDR3 length: 11 amino acids. The V end was cut by 6 bases, the J end by 3 bases, with 4 bases between. This CDR3 is CASRRTDTQYF. As DNA, the CDR3 is TGTGCCAGCAGGAGGACAGATACGCAGTATTTT.

This chain uses TRBV7-2 with TRBJ2-5; no clear D. Deletions cut 1 base from V and 1 base from J, with 7 bases between. This CDR3 comprises 14 residues. The germline V gene has CDR1 SGHTA and CDR2 FQGNSA. The CDR3 DNA sequence: TGTGCCAGCAGCTTAGGGGGTAGCCAAGAGACCCAGTACTTC. It is translated as CASSLGGSQETQYF.

This chain links TRBV7-2 with TRBJ2-5, with TRBD2 as a possible D gene (6 bases). This CDR3 is built from 12 residues. V lost 10 bases and J 1 base, leaving 10 bases between the germline ends. The germline CDR1 and CDR2 sequences are SGHTA and FQGNSA. The CDR3 DNA follows: TGTGCCATAGGGGAGGCCCAAGAGACCCAGTACTTC. Residues: CAIGEAQETQYF.

This clone was detected only once. This chain joins TRBV3-1 (or the pseudogene TRBV3-2) and TRBJ2-7; 12 nucleotides match TRBD1. Per germline, CDR1 LGHDT and CDR2 YNNKEL (reference sequence). Unmatched junction bases numbered 15, after V lost 3 bases and J lost 6 bases. The CDR3 covers 18 residues. CDR3 sequence reads: CASSHTLTAGTGGAEQYF. In nucleotides, the CDR3 is TGTGCCAGCAGCCATACTTTGACCGCCGGGACAGGGGGCGCCGAGCAGTACTTC.

The genes are TRBV7-2 and TRBJ2-1; the match to TRBD2 covers 9 bases. The J segment lost 5 bases and the V segment lost 7 bases, leaving 6 bases of the junction unmatched. CDR3 length: 14 residues. CDR1 and CDR2 (germline): SGHTA, FQGNSA. The DNA of the CDR3 is TGTGCCAGCACCCTGGGACTAGCTAACAATGAGCAGTTCTTC. This codes for CASTLGLANNEQFF.

The chain joins TRBV11-2 to TRBJ1-2; perhaps TRBD1 as D (6 bases). This CDR3 comprises 11 residues. Trimming removed 3 bases from V and 7 bases from J, with 6 bases in between. Germline V lookup: CDR1 SGHAT, CDR2 FQNNGV. The CDR3: CASSFRGGYTF. CDR3 nucleotides: TGTGCCAGCAGCTTCAGGGGTGGCTACACCTTC.

This chain uses TRBV11-2 with TRBJ1-6; 10 bases are shared with TRBD1. This CDR3 contains 15 residues. Germline V lookup: CDR1 SGHAT, CDR2 FQNNGV. V lost 5 bases and J lost 10; bases outside the gene matches: 8. CDR3 protein: CASSIRQGAGSPLHF. The CDR3, as DNA: TGTGCCAGCAGCATTAGACAGGGGGCGGGATCACCCCTCCACTTT.

This clone was observed a few times. The J gene is TRBJ2-3, the V gene TRBV5-4; D tentatively fits TRBD1 or TRBD2 (5 bases each). The CDR3 runs 14 residues. CDR1 is SGHNT, CDR2 YYREEE, per germline (reference sequence). V was cut by 9 bases and J by 4 bases, with 18 bases left in between. The CDR3 nucleotides read TGTGCCATGCCCGGGCTTGGGGGTCCAGATACGCAGTATTTT. This sequence encodes CAMPGLGGPDTQYF.

The rearrangement links TRBV7-9 to TRBJ2-3; 7 bases map to TRBD1. The CDR3 loop spans 16 amino acids. The V and J ends lost 3 bases and 2 bases, in that order; junction bases with no gene match: 8. Germline V gene data show CDR1 as SEHNR and CDR2 as FQNEAQ (reference sequence). CDR3 coding DNA: TGTGCCAGCAGCTTGGATAGGGACAGACTCACAGATACGCAGTATTTT. It encodes CASSLDRDRLTDTQYF. Using reference TRBV7-9 and TRBJ2-3 for the parts outside the CDR3, the full variable domain is DTGVSQNPRHKITKRGQNVTFRCDPISEHNRLYWYRQTLGQGPEFLTYFQNEAQLEKSRLLSDRFSAERPKGSFSTLEIQRTEQGDSAMYLCASSLDRDRLTDTQYFGPGTRLTVL.

The chain uses TRBV5-1 and TRBJ1-3; D gene ambiguous. Germline loops: CDR1 SGHRS, CDR2 YFSETQ. This CDR3 contains 15 residues. Trimming took 1 base from V and 3 from J, leaving 11 bases between them. In DNA, the CDR3 is TGCGCCAGCAGCTTGCAAGGGAGGAGTGGAAACACCATATATTTT. The encoded protein is CASSLQGRSGNTIYF.

The chain links TRBV4-2 to TRBJ2-3; weak D call: TRBD2 (5 bases). The CDR3 covers 16 residues. Germline loops: CDR1 LGHNA, CDR2 YNFKEQ. V was pared by 0 bases and J by 2 bases, with 12 bases between. CDR3 nucleotide sequence: TGTGCCAGCAGCCAAGAGCTGCGGGTTTCCACAGATACGCAGTATTTT. Its protein product is CASSQELRVSTDTQYF.

This chain joins TRBV5-6 and TRBJ1-6; TRBD1 matches at 8 bases. Germline loops: CDR1 SGHDT, CDR2 YYEEEE. The trim removed 0 bases at V and 7 bases at J, leaving 3 bases unmatched. The CDR3 extends over 15 amino acids. The CDR3 nucleotides read TGTGCCAGCAGCTTGGGGGACAGGAGGAATTCACCCCTCCACTTT. This encodes CASSLGDRRNSPLHF.

The chain combines TRBV19 with TRBJ2-4; TRBD2 is a possible D gene (6 bases). Germline values: CDR1 LNHDA, CDR2 SQIVND (reference sequence). Trimming removed 3 bases from V and 6 bases from J, with 9 bases in between. There are 13 residues in the CDR3. In DNA form, the CDR3 reads TGTGCCAGTAGTATTCTGGGGGGAAACATTCAGTACTTC. Its protein product is CASSILGGNIQYF.

The chain combines TRBV29-1 with TRBJ1-3; D is unclear. The CDR3 covers 14 residues. V dropped 4 bases and J dropped 4 bases, with 14 bases sitting between them. Germline lookup yields CDR1 SQVTM and CDR2 ANQGSEA. For the CDR3, the DNA is TGCAGCGTTGGCGTGACGGGAGACGGAAACACCATATATTTT. It specifies CSVGVTGDGNTIYF.

This chain joins TRBV7-3 and TRBJ2-6; 7 bases line up with TRBD1. J was trimmed by 0 bases and V by 3 bases; bases with no gene match: 5. The germline CDR1 and CDR2 sequences are SGHTA and FQGTGA. The CDR3 is 17 amino acids. The DNA of the CDR3 is TGTGCCAGCAGCTTGGACAGGTTTCACTCTGGGGCCAACGTCCTGACTTTC. Its protein is CASSLDRFHSGANVLTF.

The count of this clone is one. The CDR3 loop reads CASSRTGKKLFF. DNA of the CDR3: TGTGCCAGCAGCAGAACGGGGAAAAAACTGTTTTTT. The rearrangement uses TRBV6-5 and TRBJ1-4; D unresolved. The CDR3 loop spans 12 amino acids. In germline, CDR1 is MNHEY, CDR2 SVGAGI. Between the trimmed V and J ends, which lost 6 bases and 9 bases, there was a span of 11 bases.

The chain joins TRBV6-2 or TRBV6-3 to TRBJ2-5; 10 bases fit TRBD2. Trimming at V came to 0 bases and at J to 2 bases, leaving 9 bases not matched to a gene. CDR3 length: 18 amino acids. Germline values: CDR1 MNHEY, CDR2 SVGEGT. CDR3 nucleotide sequence: TGTGCCAGCAGTTACTCTCTAGCGGGGGAACGGGGGCAAGAGACCCAGTACTTC. Protein product: CASSYSLAGERGQETQYF.

The chain carries TRBV7-8 and TRBJ2-1; 8 bases fit TRBD1. Trimming cost V 5 bases and J 5 bases; bases outside gene matches: 11. Germline lookup yields CDR1 SGHVS and CDR2 FQNEAQ. This CDR3 spans 16 amino acids. CDR3 DNA: TGTGCCAGCAGCCTTCTCCGGGACAGGCGCCACAATGAGCAGTTCTTC. Translated: CASSLLRDRRHNEQFF.